This TCR beta chain originates from a study of blood T cell repertoires in COVID-19. The V gene's germline CDR1 is KGHSH and CDR2 LQKENI. Germline trimming cut 4 bases from V and 2 bases from J; bases unmatched to any gene: 8. The CDR3 loop spans 16 amino acids. Assay: immunoSEQ multiplex PCR; the TCRdb copy retains only in-frame clones and omits some. The table has 100,000 to 150,000 clones, about 94% seen once. This clone showed up just once. V usage is TRBV18 and J usage is TRBJ2-3, with 8 bases matching TRBD1. This receptor was taken from a man in his fifties or sixties with COVID-19, enrolled during active disease. Specimen: peripheral blood. CDR3 nucleotides: TGTGCCAGCTCACAAGGGACAGGCCGACCCACAGATACGCAGTATTTT. It is translated as CASSQGTGRPTDTQYF.